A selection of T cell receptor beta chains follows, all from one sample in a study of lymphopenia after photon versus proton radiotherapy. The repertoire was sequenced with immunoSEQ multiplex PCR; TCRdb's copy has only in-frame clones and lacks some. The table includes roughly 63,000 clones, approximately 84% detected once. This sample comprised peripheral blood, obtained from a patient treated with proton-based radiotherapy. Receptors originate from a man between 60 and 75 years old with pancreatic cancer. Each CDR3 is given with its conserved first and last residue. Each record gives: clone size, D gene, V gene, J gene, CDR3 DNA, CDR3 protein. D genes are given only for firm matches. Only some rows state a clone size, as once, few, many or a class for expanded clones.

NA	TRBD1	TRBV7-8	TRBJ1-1	TGTGCCAGCAGCCAGGGGGGGAACACTGAAGCTTTCTTT	CASSQGGNTEAFF
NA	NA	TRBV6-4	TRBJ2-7	TGTGCCAGCAGTGACTCGATGGGGCTTTCCTACGAGCAGTACTTC	CASSDSMGLSYEQYF
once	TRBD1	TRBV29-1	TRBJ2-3	TGCAGCGTTGAAGAGATCGAGGGCAGGGGGGATACGCAGTATTTT	CSVEEIEGRGDTQYF
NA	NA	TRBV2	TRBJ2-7	TGTGCCAGCGGACCTAAGTACGAGCAGTACTTC	CASGPKYEQYF
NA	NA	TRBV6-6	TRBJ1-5	TGTGCCAGCAGTTACGACAGCCCATATAGCAATCAGCCCCAGCATTTT	CASSYDSPYSNQPQHF
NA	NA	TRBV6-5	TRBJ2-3	TGTGCCAGCAGTGACCCCCCCCCAGATACGCAGTATTTT	CASSDPPPDTQYF
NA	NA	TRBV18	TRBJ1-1	TGTGCCAGCTCACCATACGATTCCGGGGACACTGAAGCTTTCTTT	CASSPYDSGDTEAFF
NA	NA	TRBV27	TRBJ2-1	TGTGCCAGCAGTTTAGTTCCGAAGACCGGGTACAATGAGCAGTTCTTC	CASSLVPKTGYNEQFF
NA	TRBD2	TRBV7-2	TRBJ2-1	TGTGCCAGCAGCTTAGTTGCGGGAGCGGTTAATGAGCAGTTCTTC	CASSLVAGAVNEQFF
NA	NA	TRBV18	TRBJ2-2	TGTGCCAGCTCACCCTTGACCGGGGAGCTGTTTTTT	CASSPLTGELFF
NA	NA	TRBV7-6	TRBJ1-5	TGTGCCAGCAGCTTAGCTCCCTTTCAACAGCCCCAGCATTTT	CASSLAPFQQPQHF
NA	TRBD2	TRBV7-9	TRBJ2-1	TGTGCCAGCAGCTTCGGACTAGCGGACAATGAGCAGTTCTTC	CASSFGLADNEQFF
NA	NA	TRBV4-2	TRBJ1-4	TGTGCCAGCAGCCAAGCAAAGGGCGCAGGGGCAACTAATGAAAAACTGTTTTTT	CASSQAKGAGATNEKLFF
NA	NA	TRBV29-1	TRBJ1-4	TGCAGCGTCGACCTTGGGGGTGAAAAACTGTTTTTT	CSVDLGGEKLFF
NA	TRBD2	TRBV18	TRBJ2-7	TGTGCCAGCTCACCACCGCTAGCGGGAAAAGACGAGCAGTACTTC	CASSPPLAGKDEQYF
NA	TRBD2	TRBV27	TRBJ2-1	TGTGCCAGCAGTTTTGCGGTCGGGAGGGCCTTGAATGAGCAGTTCTTC	CASSFAVGRALNEQFF
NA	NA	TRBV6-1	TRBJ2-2	TGTGCCAGCAGTGGGGGGGGACACTCGGTTACCGGGGAGCTGTTTTTT	CASSGGGHSVTGELFF
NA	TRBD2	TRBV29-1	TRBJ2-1	TGCAGCGTTTATGGACGGCTACTAATGACTAGCGGGAGTCTGAGCTCCTACAATGAGCAGTTCTTC	CSVYGRLLMTSGSLSSYNEQFF
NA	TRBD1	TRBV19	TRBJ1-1	TGTGCCAGTAGTACAACAACCGGGACAGGGGCCCGAGCTTTCTTT	CASSTTTGTGARAFF
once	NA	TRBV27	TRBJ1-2	TGTGCCAGCAGTCCGCGGACAGCTAACTATGGCTACACCTTC	CASSPRTANYGYTF
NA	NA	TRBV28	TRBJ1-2	TGTGCCATCCGCCTGGGCCCAGGCTATGGCTACACCTTC	CAIRLGPGYGYTF
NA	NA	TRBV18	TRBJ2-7	TGTGCCAGCACCCACCCTAACGGCCGATACGAGCAGTACTTC	CASTHPNGRYEQYF
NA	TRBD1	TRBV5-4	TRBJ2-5	TGTGCCAGCAGCTCCGGGACAGCTCCTCAAGGGACCCAGTACTTC	CASSSGTAPQGTQYF
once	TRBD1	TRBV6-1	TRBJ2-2	TGTGCCATCGACAGGGGGCTGAACACCGGGGAGCTGTTTTTT	CAIDRGLNTGELFF
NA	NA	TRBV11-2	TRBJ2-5	TGTGCCAGCAGCTTAGCGGGGTTCGTGGAGACCCAGTACTTC	CASSLAGFVETQYF
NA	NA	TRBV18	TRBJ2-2	TGTGCCAGCTCACCAGCGAACACCGGGGAGCTGTTTTTT	CASSPANTGELFF
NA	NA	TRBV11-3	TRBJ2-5	TGTGCCAGCAGCTTAGTTGCGGGTGAAGAGACCCAGTACTTC	CASSLVAGEETQYF
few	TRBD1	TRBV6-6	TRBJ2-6	TGTGCCAGCAGCCAGACAGGGTATGGGGCCAACGTCCTGACTTTC	CASSQTGYGANVLTF
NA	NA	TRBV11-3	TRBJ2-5	TGTGCCAGCAGCTTAAGGGCAGCGGGTCGGGAGACCCAGTACTTC	CASSLRAAGRETQYF
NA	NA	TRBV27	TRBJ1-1	TGTGCCAGCAGCCCCACCAGGGGCACTGAAGCTTTCTTT	CASSPTRGTEAFF
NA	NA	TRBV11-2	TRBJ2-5	TGTGCCAGCAGCTCTGGGCTCACCGGGAGCGCCCAGTACTTC	CASSSGLTGSAQYF
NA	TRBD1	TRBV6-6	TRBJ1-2	TGTGCCAGCAGTTATGGGACAGAGTATGGCTACACCTTC	CASSYGTEYGYTF
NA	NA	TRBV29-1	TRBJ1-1	TGCAGCGTTCGCCGGGCCGACACTGAAGCTTTCTTT	CSVRRADTEAFF
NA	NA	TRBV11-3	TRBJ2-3	TGTGCCAGCAGCTTACCCCCCCGCACAGATACGCAGTATTTT	CASSLPPRTDTQYF
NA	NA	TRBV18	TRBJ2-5	TGTGCCAGCTGCTATACGGGGTCGGAGACCCAGTACTTC	CASCYTGSETQYF
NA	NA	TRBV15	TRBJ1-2	TGTGCCACCAGCACCGGACAGACCTCTGGTGGCTACACCTTC	CATSTGQTSGGYTF